This TCR beta chain was sequenced during a study of shared T cell receptors in the human thymus. Only in-frame clones appear in the TCRdb table, and some are missing; sequencing was by immunoSEQ multiplex PCR. The repertoire holds hundreds of thousands of clones, with roughly 94% as singletons. V shed 3 bases and J 1 base; nucleotides not matched to a gene: 9. The CDR3 extends over 17 amino acids. The germline gives CDR1 SGHTS, CDR2 YDEGEE. The chain combines TRBV5-8 with TRBJ2-2, with 7 bases that match TRBD1. The sequenced sample consisted of thymocytes. This clonotype originated in a human donor. The CDR3 coding sequence is TGTGCCAGCAGCTCCACCCACACAGGGGAGAACACCGGGGAGCTGTTTTTT. This sequence encodes CASSSTHTGENTGELFF.